A single sample gave rise to the 21 T cell receptor beta chains below, sequenced in a study of blood T cell repertoires in COVID-19. Generated by immunoSEQ multiplex PCR, the TCRdb table keeps only in-frame clones and is missing some. Among about 160,000 clones listed, roughly 90% were seen once. The source material was peripheral blood. The receptors shown here come from a man aged 25 to 45 with COVID-19, enrolled during active disease.

This chain's CDR3 is CASRPSGHRTNEQYF. The DNA of the CDR3 is TGTGCCAGTAGGCCTTCGGGACACCGGACGAACGAGCAGTACTTC. The chain couples TRBV19 to TRBJ2-7; a weak D match, TRBD1 (6 bases). The CDR3 sequence is 15 residues long. V lost 6 bases, J lost 5 bases, and 20 bases lay in between. Germline CDR1 reads LNHDA; CDR2 reads SQIVND (reference sequence).

The rearrangement uses TRBV28 and TRBJ1-3; no clear D gene. In germline, CDR1 is MDHEN, CDR2 SYDVKM. This CDR3 is built from 18 residues. Between the trimmed V and J ends, which lost 2 bases and 0 bases, there was a span of 17 bases. CDR3 region: CASSLLSVDLISGNTIYF. Here the CDR3 DNA reads TGTGCCAGCAGTTTACTCTCTGTGGACTTAATCTCTGGAAACACCATATATTTT.

This clone was counted a single time. This chain connects TRBV19 to TRBJ1-3, with a weak D call TRBD1 (5 bases). V was pared by 3 bases and J by 2 bases, with 11 bases between. This CDR3 region has 15 residues. Germline-derived CDR1 and CDR2 are LNHDA and SQIVND (reference sequence). The CDR3: CASSMMAGPGNTIYF. The CDR3 DNA is TGTGCCAGTAGTATGATGGCGGGACCTGGAAACACCATATATTTT.

The V gene is TRBV4-3, the J gene TRBJ1-2, with a weak D call TRBD1 (6 bases). This CDR3 spans 15 amino acids. Germline V CDR1 and CDR2: LGHNA, YSLEER. Trimming removed 0 bases at V and 3 bases at J, with 11 bases between. The CDR3 loop is CASSQEGTGYYGYTF. The CDR3 DNA is TGCGCCAGCAGCCAAGAAGGAACAGGGTACTATGGCTACACCTTC.

The chain carries TRBV6-2 or TRBV6-3 and TRBJ2-5; TRBD2 might be the D (5 bases). Germline CDR1 reads MNHEY; CDR2 reads SVGEGT. This CDR3 comprises 15 residues. V lost 6 bases and J lost 0, with 14 bases in between. The CDR3 sequence is CASSTLVSYQETQYF. DNA for the CDR3: TGTGCCAGCAGCACACTAGTGTCGTACCAAGAGACCCAGTACTTC.

The V call is TRBV5-1, the J call TRBJ2-7, with 10 bases identical to TRBD1. The CDR3 consists of 14 residues. Germline CDR1 SGHRS, CDR2 YFSETQ. With 7 bases clipped from V and 5 bases from J, the junction kept 9 bases outside the gene matches. CDR3 loop: CASRLGQGVHEQYF. The CDR3 DNA is TGCGCCAGCCGTCTCGGACAGGGGGTACACGAGCAGTACTTC.

The chain couples TRBV5-6 to TRBJ2-7; 9 nucleotides match TRBD1. In germline, CDR1 is SGHDT, CDR2 YYEEEE. The CDR3 is made up of 14 amino acids. Trimming cost V 6 bases and J 0 bases; bases outside gene matches: 4. CDR3 in DNA: TGTGCCAGCATCCTACAGGGGGCCTCCTACGAGCAGTACTTC. This encodes CASILQGASYEQYF.

The V and J genes are TRBV6-5 and TRBJ2-1; 8 nucleotides match TRBD2. This CDR3 is 15 amino acids long. The germline CDR1 and CDR2 sequences are MNHEY and SVGAGI. V lost 8 bases and J lost 8; bases outside the gene matches: 14. DNA for the CDR3: TGTGCCAGCTACCCCCGCCGGGGGGGGGCCTATGAGCAGTTCTTC. Its translation: CASYPRRGGAYEQFF.

This clone was seen once. The chain recombines TRBV12-2 with TRBJ2-7; no check of the table's D call, TRBD1, against the DNA was made. TRBV12-2 is a pseudogene segment. This CDR3 comprises 16 residues. CDR3 sequence (DNA): TGTGCAAACCGCCATGACAGGGGAGTGGTCGGATACGAGCAGTACTTC. The encoded protein is CANRHDRGVVGYEQYF.

V and J are TRBV5-1 and TRBJ2-7, with 8 bases lining up with TRBD1. CDR3 length: 15 amino acids. Germline V gene lookup returns CDR1 SGHRS and CDR2 YFSETQ. Losses at the gene ends were 1 base for V and 2 bases for J; bases not matched to a gene: 5. This CDR3 is CASSLSTGGPYEQYF. CDR3 DNA: TGCGCCAGCAGCTTGTCTACAGGGGGACCCTACGAGCAGTACTTC.

The rearrangement joins TRBV24-1 to TRBJ2-3, with D tentatively TRBD2 (6 bases). V was trimmed by 4 bases and J by 0 bases, leaving 10 bases between them. The CDR3 runs to 15 residues. The germline V gene has CDR1 KGHDR and CDR2 SFDVKD. The CDR3 DNA sequence: TGTGCCACCAGTGACTCCGGGACTAGCACAGATACGCAGTATTTT. This gives the protein CATSDSGTSTDTQYF.

This sequence joins TRBV6-6 and TRBJ2-1; possible D gene TRBD2, 5 bases. Germline values: CDR1 MNHNY, CDR2 SVGAGI (reference sequence). The CDR3 runs 17 residues. V lost 5 bases and J lost 0, with 17 bases in between. The CDR3 reads CASSHQLEVSSYNEQFF. Written as DNA, the CDR3 is TGTGCCAGCAGTCATCAACTAGAGGTGAGCTCCTACAATGAGCAGTTCTTC.

The V and J genes are TRBV19 and TRBJ1-2; TRBD1 is a possible D gene (6 bases). The germline V and J ends were trimmed by 5 bases and 4 bases, with 11 bases remaining between them. This CDR3 spans 13 amino acids. Germline lookup yields CDR1 LNHDA and CDR2 SQIVND (reference sequence). CDR3 amino acids: CASSYWTAYGYTF. CDR3 DNA: TGTGCCAGTAGTTACTGGACAGCCTATGGCTACACCTTC.

CDR3 nucleotide sequence: TGTGCCAGCTCACCGGTCGGGTTTTTCGAGCAGTACTTC. Translation gives CASSPVGFFEQYF. V usage is TRBV18 and J usage is TRBJ2-7; no reliable D call. The CDR3 sequence is 13 residues long. Trimming left V 3 bases short and J 6 bases short, with 12 bases between. Germline lookup yields CDR1 KGHSH and CDR2 LQKENI.

This chain uses TRBV19 with TRBJ1-1; a possible D gene is TRBD1 (5 bases). The CDR3 totals 13 residues. The ends were cut back, 3 bases at V and 4 bases at J, with 9 bases in the middle. Germline loops: CDR1 LNHDA, CDR2 SQIVND (reference sequence). CDR3 nucleotide sequence: TGTGCCAGTAGTATTCGGGGGGGCACTGAAGCTTTCTTT. The encoded protein is CASSIRGGTEAFF.

The rearrangement uses TRBV6-2 or TRBV6-3 and TRBJ2-7; TRBD2 might be the D (6 bases). The CDR3 covers 16 residues. The germline CDR1 and CDR2 sequences are MNHEY and SVGEGT. V was cut by 6 bases and J by 4 bases, with 22 bases left in between. The CDR3 region is CASSNPRGALLYEQYF. The CDR3 DNA is TGTGCCAGCAGCAATCCACGCGGGGCACTTTTGTACGAGCAGTACTTC.

J is TRBJ1-2 and V is TRBV18; D is perhaps TRBD1 (6 bases). Between the trimmed V and J ends, which lost 3 bases and 4 bases, there was a span of 12 bases. Per the germline V gene, CDR1 is KGHSH and CDR2 is LQKENI. The length of the CDR3 is 14 residues. For the CDR3, the DNA is TGTGCCAGCTCACCGGACATGGACAGCTATGGCTACACCTTC. Its translation is CASSPDMDSYGYTF.

V gene TRBV27 combines with J gene TRBJ2-1; a possible D gene is TRBD2 (7 bases). Between the trimmed V and J ends, which lost 5 bases and 3 bases, there was a span of 11 bases. The germline gives CDR1 MNHEY, CDR2 SMNVEV (reference sequence). The CDR3 has 14 amino acids. CDR3 sequence reads: CASSEGGYYNEQFF. As DNA, the CDR3 is TGTGCCAGCAGTGAGGGGGGGTACTACAATGAGCAGTTCTTC.

On this clone: This specimen includes other DNA sequences encoding the same CDR3. J is TRBJ1-2 and V is TRBV18; 11 nucleotides line up with TRBD1. Germline V gives CDR1 KGHSH, CDR2 LQKENI. The CDR3 is 14 amino acids. V lost 3 bases to trimming and J lost 4 bases; unmatched junction nucleotides: 1. CDR3 in amino acids: CASSPGTGGYGYTF. In DNA form, the CDR3 reads TGTGCCAGCTCACCCGGGACAGGGGGCTATGGCTACACCTTC.

This clone was observed once. V and J are TRBV19 and TRBJ1-3; 7 bases map to TRBD1. V lost 3 bases to trimming and J lost 0 bases; unmatched junction nucleotides: 5. CDR3 length equals 16 residues. From germline, CDR1 is LNHDA and CDR2 SQIVND (reference sequence). The CDR3 sequence: CASSIARDSSGNTIYF. CDR3 nucleotides: TGTGCCAGTAGTATCGCCCGGGACAGCTCTGGAAACACCATATATTTT.

This chain uses TRBV12-3 or TRBV12-4 with TRBJ2-2; no clear D gene. The CDR3 length is 11 residues. The V end was cut by 5 bases, the J end by 7 bases, with 5 bases between. The CDR3 DNA is TGTGCCAGCAGTCCCGGCGGGGAGCTGTTTTTT. It translates to CASSPGGELFF.